Below, 26 T cell receptor beta chains from the same sample are listed, as sequenced in a study of beta chain features in type 1 diabetes. The authors reverse transcribed all of the isolated RNA, so sequencing captured expressed TCRB transcripts. Libraries were prepared by immunoSEQ multiplex PCR; TCRdb keeps only in-frame clonotypes and omits some of them. In the table there are over 500,000 clones, around a sixth of which are singletons. The specimen was naive CD4+ T cells from blood. These receptors all come from a man between 18 and 29 years old in good health.

This clone was detected a few times. The V and J genes are TRBV7-9 and TRBJ2-6; D is ambiguous. CDR1 is SEHNR, CDR2 FQNEAQ, per germline (reference sequence). This CDR3 is 17 amino acids long. The V end was cut by 2 bases, the J end by 0 bases, with 11 bases between. DNA for the CDR3: TGTGCCAGCAGCTTATTTCGGCAGGTCTCTGGGGCCAACGTCCTGACTTTC. Translation: CASSLFRQVSGANVLTF.

The chain employs TRBV7-2 and TRBJ2-7, with D tentatively TRBD2 (5 bases). The CDR3 extends over 16 amino acids. Germline V gives CDR1 SGHTA, CDR2 FQGNSA. V lost 2 bases to trimming and J lost 7 bases, with 21 bases between them. The CDR3 sequence is CASSLMGVGGTLEQYF. CDR3 sequence (DNA): TGTGCCAGCAGCTTAATGGGAGTGGGCGGAACCTTAGAGCAGTACTTC.

Only a few counts were recorded for this clone. The chain is built from TRBV5-6 and TRBJ2-3; possible D gene TRBD1, 5 bases. There are 15 residues in the CDR3. Deletions cut 1 base from V and 5 bases from J, with 14 bases between. The germline V gene encodes CDR1 SGHDT and CDR2 YYEEEE. CDR3 amino acids: CASSLSGRVRDTQYF. The CDR3 region has the DNA TGTGCCAGCAGCTTGTCCGGCAGGGTTAGAGATACGCAGTATTTT.

This chain links TRBV6-5 with TRBJ2-1; tentatively, D is TRBD1 (5 bases). The CDR3 has 14 residues. V was trimmed by 7 bases and J by 0 bases, leaving 10 bases between them. The germline V gene encodes CDR1 MNHEY and CDR2 SVGAGI. CDR3 sequence reads: CASTVTASYNEQFF. As DNA, the CDR3 is TGTGCCAGCACCGTGACAGCCTCCTACAATGAGCAGTTCTTC.

This clone was seen only once. The V call is TRBV4-1, the J call TRBJ1-2; D not certain. The CDR3 contains 13 residues. V was clipped by 1 base and J by 5 bases, with 8 bases between them. Per germline, CDR1 MGHRA and CDR2 YSYEKL. CDR3 sequence: CASSQVGSYGYTF. The CDR3 bases are TGCGCCAGCAGCCAAGTAGGCTCATATGGCTACACCTTC.

This clone was detected a few times. Additional DNA sequences in this sample encode the identical CDR3. The chain employs TRBV11-2 and TRBJ1-4, with 10 bases fitting TRBD1. The CDR3 is 14 amino acids. J was trimmed by 5 bases and V by 5 bases; bases with no gene match: 2. Per the germline V gene, CDR1 is SGHAT and CDR2 is FQNNGV. The CDR3 DNA is TGTGCCAGCAGCCCGACAGGGGGCAATGAAAAACTGTTTTTT. Translation: CASSPTGGNEKLFF.

This clone has more than one count but fewer than ten. Here the CDR3 DNA reads TGTGCCAGCAGCTTAGGGCCCCGGGACAGGGGCACTGAAGCTTTCTTT. The encoded protein is CASSLGPRDRGTEAFF. The chain combines TRBV11-2 with TRBJ1-1, with TRBD1 identical over 10 bases. The J segment lost 4 bases and the V segment lost 1 base, leaving 6 bases of the junction unmatched. CDR1 and CDR2 (germline): SGHAT, FQNNGV. The CDR3 covers 16 residues. The whole variable domain, remainder taken from reference TRBV11-2 and TRBJ1-1, is EAGVAQSPRYKIIEKRQSVAFWCNPISGHATLYWYQQILGQGPKLLIQFQNNGVVDDSQLPKDRFSAERLKGVDSTLKIQPAKLEDSAVYLCASSLGPRDRGTEAFFGQGTRLTVV.

This clone showed up just a few times. The chain uses TRBV10-3 and TRBJ2-5; D may match TRBD1 or TRBD2 (5 bases each). V gave up 6 bases and J gave up 5 bases, with 19 bases separating them. The CDR3 contains 15 residues. Germline loops: CDR1 ENHRY, CDR2 SYGVKD. Here the CDR3 DNA reads TGTGCCATCAGGGGGACCGGGACGACTGTGGAGACCCAGTACTTC. Residues: CAIRGTGTTVETQYF.

This clone showed up just once. The CDR3 reads CASRGRVPSGEQYF. The CDR3 DNA sequence: TGTGCCAGCAGAGGCAGGGTGCCGAGCGGCGAGCAGTACTTC. The V gene is TRBV19, the J gene TRBJ2-7; D possibly matches TRBD1 or TRBD2 (5 bases each). The CDR3 runs to 14 residues. V lost 9 bases and J lost 6, with 21 bases in between. Germline values: CDR1 LNHDA, CDR2 SQIVND (reference sequence).

The chain employs TRBV19 and TRBJ1-5, with D perhaps TRBD1 (5 bases). The V and J ends lost 8 bases and 4 bases respectively, with 15 bases between them. CDR1 is LNHDA, CDR2 SQIVND, per germline (reference sequence). There are 14 residues in the CDR3. The CDR3 DNA sequence: TGTGCCAGTCGTTCCGGGACCACGAATCAGCCCCAGCATTTT. Amino acid sequence: CASRSGTTNQPQHF.

The chain links TRBV20-1 to TRBJ2-7; D call uncertain. The CDR3 extends over 11 amino acids. Germline V CDR1 and CDR2: DFQATT, SNEGSKA (reference sequence). With 3 bases removed from V and 6 bases from J, the gap between germline ends came to 9 bases. Here the CDR3 DNA reads TGCAGTGCTAGTACTGCCGGCGAGCAGTACTTC. Its translation: CSASTAGEQYF.

This clone was found a few times. The chain combines TRBV28 with TRBJ1-5; the D is unclear. CDR1 is MDHEN, CDR2 SYDVKM, per germline. Trimming removed 4 bases at V and 9 bases at J, with 4 bases between. CDR3 length: 10 amino acids. The CDR3 DNA follows: TGTGCCAGCAGTTCGAGGCCCCAGCATTTT. As protein: CASSSRPQHF.

This clone was found a few times. The V and J genes are TRBV4-3 and TRBJ2-7; 7 bases match TRBD2. Germline CDR1 LGHNA, CDR2 YSLEER. V lost 5 bases to trimming and J lost 4 bases; unmatched junction nucleotides: 11. The CDR3 extends over 15 amino acids. The CDR3 nucleotides read TGCGCCAGCAGCGCCCGCCCCCGGGAGGCGTACGAGCAGTACTTC. Its protein product is CASSARPREAYEQYF.

The genes are TRBV5-1 and TRBJ1-1; D ambiguous. Germline CDR1 reads SGHRS; CDR2 reads YFSETQ. V was clipped by 7 bases and J by 0 bases, with 7 bases between them. The CDR3 sequence is 12 residues long. The CDR3 DNA sequence: TGCGCCAGCGTGGGCATGAACACTGAAGCTTTCTTT. Its translation is CASVGMNTEAFF.

The chain combines TRBV7-8 with TRBJ2-7; possibly TRBD2 for D (6 bases). The CDR3 sequence is 12 residues long. V lost 5 bases to trimming and J lost 5 bases, with 10 bases between them. Germline loops: CDR1 SGHVS, CDR2 FQNEAQ. CDR3 region: CASSPGGNEQYF. CDR3 sequence (DNA): TGTGCCAGCAGCCCCGGAGGGAACGAGCAGTACTTC.

This clone was detected only a few times. The gene calls are TRBV15 and TRBJ2-5, with TRBD1 identical over 9 bases. The V gene's germline CDR1 is LNHNV and CDR2 YYDKDF (reference sequence). Trimming at V came to 8 bases and at J to 1 base, leaving 17 bases not matched to a gene. CDR3 length: 18 residues. CDR3 amino acids: CATSQRSVYRGPQETQYF. CDR3 DNA sequence: TGTGCCACCTCCCAGAGATCTGTGTACAGGGGGCCCCAAGAGACCCAGTACTTC. The full variable domain, its missing parts supplied by reference TRBV15 and TRBJ2-5, is DAMVIQNPRYQVTQFGKPVTLSCSQTLNHNVMYWYQQKSSQAPKLLFHYYDKDFNNEADTPDNFQSRRPNTSFCFLDIRSPGLGDTAMYLCATSQRSVYRGPQETQYFGPGTRLLVL.

The chain joins TRBV28 to TRBJ2-2, with TRBD1 matching over 11 bases. Looked up from germline, CDR1 is MDHEN and CDR2 is SYDVKM. V shed 5 bases and J 6 bases; nucleotides not matched to a gene: 8. The CDR3 is 16 amino acids. In nucleotides, the CDR3 is TGTGCCAGCAGTCAATCAGGACAGGGGGCATCCGGGGAGCTGTTTTTT. As protein: CASSQSGQGASGELFF.

The V gene is TRBV6-5, the J gene TRBJ1-5, with D hard to call. The germline V and J ends were trimmed by 5 bases and 6 bases, with 14 bases remaining between them. CDR3 size: 14 residues. CDR1 is MNHEY and CDR2 is SVGAGI in the germline V gene. CDR3 sequence (DNA): TGTGCCAGCAGTCCCACGAGGGCCGGTCAGCCCCAGCATTTT. Residues: CASSPTRAGQPQHF.

A word on this clone: The sample has other DNA sequences that encode this CDR3 too. The V and J genes are TRBV5-1 and TRBJ2-6; no definite D call. The V and J ends lost 0 bases and 4 bases respectively, with 8 bases between them. The CDR3 runs 15 residues. Germline CDR1 SGHRS, CDR2 YFSETQ. CDR3 region: CASSLVGSGANVLTF. The CDR3 nucleotides are TGCGCCAGCAGCTTGGTGGGGTCCGGGGCCAACGTCCTGACTTTC.

This chain links TRBV28 with TRBJ2-1, with D maybe TRBD1 (6 bases). This CDR3 region has 16 residues. Trimming cost V 5 bases and J 5 bases, with 19 bases left between them. The germline V gene encodes CDR1 MDHEN and CDR2 SYDVKM. CDR3 sequence reads: CASSLAQGNIDNEQFF. The DNA of the CDR3 is TGTGCCAGCAGTCTAGCTCAGGGGAATATCGACAATGAGCAGTTCTTC.

This clone was recorded a few times. The genes are TRBV28 and TRBJ2-5; 7 nucleotides agree with TRBD2. CDR3 length: 12 amino acids. The J segment lost 5 bases and the V segment lost 10 bases, leaving 7 bases of the junction unmatched. Germline CDR1 reads MDHEN; CDR2 reads SYDVKM. The CDR3 region is CATSLGGETQYF. CDR3 coding DNA: TGTGCCACCTCACTCGGGGGGGAGACCCAGTACTTC.

This chain connects TRBV9 to TRBJ1-2, with a possible D match to TRBD1 (6 bases). The V gene lost 0 bases and the J gene lost 4 bases, with 16 bases spanning the gap. The CDR3 runs to 16 residues. The V gene's germline CDR1 is SGDLS and CDR2 YYNGEE. CDR3 amino acids: CASSVGGQTAFYGYTF. The CDR3, as DNA: TGTGCCAGCAGCGTAGGCGGACAGACTGCCTTCTATGGCTACACCTTC.

The chain recombines TRBV4-3 with TRBJ1-3; D is undetermined. Trimming left V 0 bases short and J 11 bases short, with 14 bases between. This CDR3 spans 14 amino acids. Germline V CDR1 and CDR2: LGHNA, YSLEER. The CDR3 spells CASSQDLSRTAIYF. The CDR3 region has the DNA TGCGCCAGCAGCCAAGATTTGTCCCGCACCGCCATATATTTT.

The V gene is TRBV7-2, the J gene TRBJ2-1; no clear D. Looked up from germline, CDR1 is SGHTA and CDR2 is FQGNSA. The length of the CDR3 is 13 residues. V lost 0 bases and J lost 6, with 6 bases in between. CDR3 bases: TGTGCCAGCAGCTTAGCGAGGAGCAATGAGCAGTTCTTC. Its translation is CASSLARSNEQFF.

This clone was observed a few times. The V and J genes are TRBV28 and TRBJ1-2; D is possibly TRBD1 (5 bases). The V end was cut by 8 bases, the J end by 7 bases, with 20 bases between. CDR1 is MDHEN and CDR2 is SYDVKM in the germline V gene. The CDR3 covers 14 residues. CDR3 sequence (DNA): TGTGCCAGCTCAACCGCCGGGGGTGGCGGTGGCTACACCTTC. Translation gives CASSTAGGGGGYTF.

The V gene is TRBV5-1, the J gene TRBJ2-6; D is undetermined. The CDR3 consists of 16 residues. CDR1 and CDR2 from the germline V gene are SGHRS and YFSETQ. V was pared by 4 bases and J by 1 base, with 12 bases between. The CDR3 loop reads CASSRTGQSGANVLTF. CDR3 nucleotides: TGCGCCAGCAGCCGTACGGGTCAATCTGGGGCCAACGTCCTGACTTTC.